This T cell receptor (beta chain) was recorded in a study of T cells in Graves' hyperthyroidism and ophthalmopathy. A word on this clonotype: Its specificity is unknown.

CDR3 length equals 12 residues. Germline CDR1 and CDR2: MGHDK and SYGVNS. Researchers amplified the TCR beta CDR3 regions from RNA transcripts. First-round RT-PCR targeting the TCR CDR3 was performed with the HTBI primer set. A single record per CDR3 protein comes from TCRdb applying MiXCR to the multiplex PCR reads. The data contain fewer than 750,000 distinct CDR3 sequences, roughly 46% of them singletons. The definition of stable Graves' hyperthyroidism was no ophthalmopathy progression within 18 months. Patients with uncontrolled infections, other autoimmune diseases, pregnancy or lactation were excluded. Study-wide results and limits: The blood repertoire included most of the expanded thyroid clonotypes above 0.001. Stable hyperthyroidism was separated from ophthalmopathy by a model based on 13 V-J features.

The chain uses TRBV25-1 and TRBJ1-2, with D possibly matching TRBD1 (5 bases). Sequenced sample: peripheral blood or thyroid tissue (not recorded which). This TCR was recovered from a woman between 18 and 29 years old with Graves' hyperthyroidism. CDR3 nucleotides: TGTGCTAGAGCCCCGACAGCCTATGGCTACACCTTC. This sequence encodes CARAPTAYGYTF.